The source of this T cell receptor (beta chain) is a study of glioma-infiltrating T cells. Overall study findings and caveats: Tissue and blood shared very few CDR3 sequences.

Using RNA template, CDR3s of TCR alpha and beta were amplified with iRepertoire arm-PCR. Tissue mRNA or PBMC total RNA, roughly 100-400 ng, went into one-step reverse transcription and amplification. TCRdb re-called the multiplex PCR reads through MiXCR, storing one row per CDR3 protein. Here the sample spans under 200,000 distinct CDR3 sequences, roughly two fifths being singletons. This CDR3 spans 12 amino acids. In germline, CDR1 is SGHTS, CDR2 YDEGEE. Between the trimmed V and J ends, which lost 4 bases and 8 bases, there was a span of 12 bases. This clonotype was detected many times. The target antigen is unknown.

The sample was glioma tissue, nonneoplastic brain tissue, or PBMCs (not recorded which). The chain joins TRBV5-8 to TRBJ1-2; D is perhaps TRBD1 (6 bases). This clonotype was sampled from a human donor with low-grade glioma or glioblastoma, undergoing nonglioma brain surgery, or in good health (not recorded which). For the CDR3, the DNA is TGTGCCAGCAGCGAGGACAGTCGAGGCTACACCTTC. Amino acid sequence: CASSEDSRGYTF.